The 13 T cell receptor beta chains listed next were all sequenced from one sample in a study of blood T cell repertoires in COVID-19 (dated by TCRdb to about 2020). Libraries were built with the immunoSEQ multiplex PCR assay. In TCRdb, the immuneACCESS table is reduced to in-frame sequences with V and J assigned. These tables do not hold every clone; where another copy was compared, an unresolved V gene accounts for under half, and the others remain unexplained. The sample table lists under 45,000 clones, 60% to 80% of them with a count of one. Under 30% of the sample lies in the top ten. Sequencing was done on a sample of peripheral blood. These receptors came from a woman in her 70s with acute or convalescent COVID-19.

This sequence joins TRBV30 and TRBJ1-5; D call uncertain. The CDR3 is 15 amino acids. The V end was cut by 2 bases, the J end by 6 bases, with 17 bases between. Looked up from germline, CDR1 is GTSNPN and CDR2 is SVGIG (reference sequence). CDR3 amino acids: CAWSPRLGSIQPQHF. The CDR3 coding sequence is TGTGCCTGGAGTCCTCGACTGGGTAGTATTCAGCCCCAGCATTTT.

The CDR3, as DNA: TGTGCCAGCAGTTTCCTACTAGCGGGAACCAAGCAGTTCTTC. Amino acid sequence: CASSFLLAGTKQFF. This chain connects TRBV27 to TRBJ2-1; TRBD2 matches 10 bases. The CDR3 length is 14 residues. Germline CDR1 MNHEY, CDR2 SMNVEV (reference sequence). After removal of 3 bases from V and 11 bases from J, the junction contained 7 bases not matched to a gene.

For the CDR3, the DNA is TGTGCCAGCAGCGTAGGGGCTAGCGGGGGGGGGACCCAGTACTTC. This encodes CASSVGASGGGTQYF. V usage is TRBV9 and J usage is TRBJ2-5; TRBD2 matches 12 bases. This CDR3 comprises 15 residues. Germline V CDR1 and CDR2: SGDLS, YYNGEE. V dropped 0 bases and J dropped 7; count of bases not matched to a gene: 4.

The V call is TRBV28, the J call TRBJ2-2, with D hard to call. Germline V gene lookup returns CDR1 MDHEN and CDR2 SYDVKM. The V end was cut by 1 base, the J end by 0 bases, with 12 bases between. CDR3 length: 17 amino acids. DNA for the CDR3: TGTGCCAGCAGTTTATCAGTAGCACGCGCGAACACCGGGGAGCTGTTTTTT. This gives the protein CASSLSVARANTGELFF.

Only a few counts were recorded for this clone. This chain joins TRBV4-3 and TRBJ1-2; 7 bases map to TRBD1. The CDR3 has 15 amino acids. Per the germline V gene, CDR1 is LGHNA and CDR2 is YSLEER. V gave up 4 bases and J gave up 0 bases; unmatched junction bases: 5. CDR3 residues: CASSPRTGANYGYTF. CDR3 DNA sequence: TGCGCCAGCAGCCCCCGGACAGGAGCTAACTATGGCTACACCTTC.

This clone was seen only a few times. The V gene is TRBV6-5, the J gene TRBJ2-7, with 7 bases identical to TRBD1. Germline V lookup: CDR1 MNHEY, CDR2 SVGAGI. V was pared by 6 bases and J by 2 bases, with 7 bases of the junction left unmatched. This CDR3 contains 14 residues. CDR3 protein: CASRRTGKPYEQYF. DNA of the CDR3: TGTGCCAGCAGAAGGACAGGCAAACCCTACGAGCAGTACTTC.

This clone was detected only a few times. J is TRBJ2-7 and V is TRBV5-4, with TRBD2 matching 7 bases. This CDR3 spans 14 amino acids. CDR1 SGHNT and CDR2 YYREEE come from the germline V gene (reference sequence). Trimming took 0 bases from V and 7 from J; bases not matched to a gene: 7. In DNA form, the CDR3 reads TGTGCCAGCAGCTTGGCTGGGACTACTAGAGAGCAGTACTTC. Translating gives CASSLAGTTREQYF.

The CDR3 protein is CATSDSREAGNTIYF. Here the CDR3 DNA reads TGTGCCACCAGTGATTCAAGGGAGGCTGGAAACACCATATATTTT. J is TRBJ1-3 and V is TRBV24-1, with D uncertain. Trimming took 2 bases from V and 2 from J, leaving 9 bases between them. CDR3 length: 15 residues. The V gene's germline CDR1 is KGHDR and CDR2 SFDVKD.

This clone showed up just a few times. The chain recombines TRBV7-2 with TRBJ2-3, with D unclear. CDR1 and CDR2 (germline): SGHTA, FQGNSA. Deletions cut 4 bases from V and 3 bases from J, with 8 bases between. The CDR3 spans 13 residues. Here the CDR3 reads CASSYRQTDTQYF. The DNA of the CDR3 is TGTGCCAGCAGCTACCGACAAACAGATACGCAGTATTTT. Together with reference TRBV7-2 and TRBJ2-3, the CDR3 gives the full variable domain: GAGVSQSPSNKVTEKGKDVELRCDPISGHTALYWYRQSLGQGLEFLIYFQGNSAPDKSGLPSDRFSAERTGGSVSTLTIQRTQQEDSAVYLCASSYRQTDTQYFGPGTRLTVL.

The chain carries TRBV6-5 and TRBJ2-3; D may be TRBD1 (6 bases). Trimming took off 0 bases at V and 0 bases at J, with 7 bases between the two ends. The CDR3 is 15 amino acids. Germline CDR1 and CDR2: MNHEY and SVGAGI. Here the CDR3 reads CASSYSRGSTDTQYF. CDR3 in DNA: TGTGCCAGCAGTTACTCGAGGGGGAGCACAGATACGCAGTATTTT.

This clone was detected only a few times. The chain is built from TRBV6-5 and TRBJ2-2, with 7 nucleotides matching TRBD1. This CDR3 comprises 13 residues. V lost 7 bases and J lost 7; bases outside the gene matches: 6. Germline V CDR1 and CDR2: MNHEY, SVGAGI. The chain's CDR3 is CASTLTGYGELFF. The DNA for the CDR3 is TGTGCCAGCACCTTGACAGGGTACGGGGAGCTGTTTTTT.

The CDR3: CASSSGQGRSGYTF. In nucleotides, the CDR3 is TGTGCCAGCAGCTCCGGACAGGGTAGGTCCGGCTACACCTTC. J is TRBJ1-2 and V is TRBV7-2; TRBD1 agrees at 8 bases. Trimming removed 4 bases from V and 8 bases from J; junction bases left unmatched: 9. The germline V gene has CDR1 SGHTA and CDR2 FQGNSA. This CDR3 spans 14 amino acids.

Written as DNA, the CDR3 is TGTGCCAGTAGAGACAGGGGAGGTGAAAAACTGTTTTTT. Translated: CASRDRGGEKLFF. The chain couples TRBV19 to TRBJ1-4, with 8 bases fitting TRBD1. Losses at the gene ends were 6 bases for V and 7 bases for J; bases not matched to a gene: 4. Germline-derived CDR1 and CDR2 are LNHDA and SQIVND (reference sequence). The CDR3 loop spans 13 amino acids.